These 21 T cell receptor beta chains came from one sample sequenced in a study of blood T cell repertoires in COVID-19. The data were produced by immunoSEQ multiplex PCR, yet TCRdb's version contains in-frame clones alone and is incomplete. This table holds about 87,000 clones, about 79% found once. The sequencing input was peripheral blood. The receptors were gathered from a woman in her forties or fifties with acute or convalescent COVID-19.

This clone was observed once. The chain is built from TRBV6-5 and TRBJ1-6; the D gene is possibly TRBD1 (6 bases). CDR3 size: 16 residues. Germline values: CDR1 MNHEY, CDR2 SVGAGI. The germline V and J ends were trimmed by 0 bases and 9 bases, with 15 bases remaining between them. Here the CDR3 DNA reads TGTGCCAGCAGTTACTCAGGGGGGGCACGAGGTTCACCCCTCCACTTT. It specifies CASSYSGGARGSPLHF.

The chain uses TRBV24-1 and TRBJ2-1; 9 bases map to TRBD2. The CDR3 extends over 15 amino acids. In germline, CDR1 is KGHDR, CDR2 SFDVKD. V dropped 3 bases and J dropped 7; count of bases not matched to a gene: 6. The CDR3 loop reads CATSDASGAWNEQFF. CDR3 nucleotide sequence: TGTGCCACCAGTGATGCTAGCGGGGCGTGGAATGAGCAGTTCTTC.

CDR3 in DNA: TGTGCCAGCAGTTTAGGAGGCTCTGGAAACACCATATATTTT. Protein sequence: CASSLGGSGNTIYF. The V and J genes are TRBV28 and TRBJ1-3; no clear D. The germline V and J ends were trimmed by 2 bases and 0 bases, with 5 bases remaining between them. CDR3 length: 14 amino acids. CDR1 and CDR2 (germline): MDHEN, SYDVKM.

The V gene is TRBV7-9, the J gene TRBJ2-1; no firm D call. CDR3 length: 11 amino acids. Germline loops: CDR1 SEHNR, CDR2 FQNEAQ (reference sequence). V was shortened by 5 bases and J by 8 bases, with 7 bases between the two germline ends. The CDR3 DNA is TGTGCCAGCAGCAGAGTCGATGAGCAGTTCTTC. Encoded protein: CASSRVDEQFF.

In nucleotides, the CDR3 is TGTGCCAGCAGCCCCGACAGGGGCAACGAGCAGTACTTC. It is translated as CASSPDRGNEQYF. V gene TRBV11-2 combines with J gene TRBJ2-7; 8 positions match TRBD1. J was trimmed by 5 bases and V by 5 bases; bases with no gene match: 5. The CDR3 runs 13 residues. Germline CDR1 SGHAT, CDR2 FQNNGV. The full variable domain, in which reference TRBV11-2 and TRBJ2-7 provide the parts outside the CDR3, is EAGVAQSPRYKIIEKRQSVAFWCNPISGHATLYWYQQILGQGPKLLIQFQNNGVVDDSQLPKDRFSAERLKGVDSTLKIQPAKLEDSAVYLCASSPDRGNEQYFGPGTRLTVT.

V is TRBV11-2 and J is TRBJ2-7, with 12 bases fitting TRBD2. The V segment lost 4 bases and the J segment 2 bases; nucleotides outside the gene matches: 6. Germline loops: CDR1 SGHAT, CDR2 FQNNGV. This CDR3 comprises 16 residues. This chain's CDR3 is CASSSRLAGGPYEQYF. The CDR3 region has the DNA TGTGCCAGCAGCTCCCGGCTAGCGGGGGGGCCCTACGAGCAGTACTTC.

This clone was counted once. The chain uses TRBV7-2 and TRBJ2-1, with TRBD2 as a possible D gene (6 bases). V was trimmed by 4 bases and J by 12 bases, leaving 16 bases between them. CDR1 and CDR2 from the germline V gene are SGHTA and FQGNSA. The length of the CDR3 is 13 residues. In nucleotides, the CDR3 is TGTGCCAGCAGCTCGCAAGATTACGGGGGGCAGTTCTTC. This encodes CASSSQDYGGQFF.

Here the CDR3 DNA reads TGTGCCATCAGTGCCGGACAGAACATGAACACTGAAGCTTTCTTT. Encoded protein: CAISAGQNMNTEAFF. The chain combines TRBV10-3 with TRBJ1-1; tentatively, D is TRBD1 (6 bases). This CDR3 has 15 residues. Trimming pared 4 bases from V and 0 bases from J, leaving 12 bases between. Per the germline V gene, CDR1 is ENHRY and CDR2 is SYGVKD.

This clone was seen once. The CDR3 region is CASSPGTGVSFVYGYTF. The DNA for the CDR3 is TGTGCCAGCAGTCCCGGGACAGGGGTCTCCTTTGTTTATGGCTACACCTTC. This rearrangement joins TRBV27 to TRBJ1-2; 10 bases agree with TRBD1. The V gene end was trimmed by 5 bases and the J gene end by 5 bases; junction bases not matched to a gene: 14. CDR1 is MNHEY, CDR2 SMNVEV, per germline (reference sequence). This CDR3 is built from 17 residues.

The chain couples TRBV10-3 to TRBJ2-7, with a weak D call TRBD2 (6 bases). Trimming stripped 2 bases from V and 0 bases from J, with 8 bases between. The V gene's germline CDR1 is ENHRY and CDR2 SYGVKD. This CDR3 is built from 14 residues. The CDR3 bases are TGTGCCATCAGTGAGCGGGGGAGCTCCTACGAGCAGTACTTC. It yields the protein CAISERGSSYEQYF.

The chain is built from TRBV7-2 and TRBJ2-7; D gene uncertain. Germline values: CDR1 SGHTA, CDR2 FQGNSA. The CDR3 loop spans 14 amino acids. The V gene lost 5 bases and the J gene lost 0 bases, with 11 bases spanning the gap. The CDR3 loop reads CASSPQWSSYEQYF. As DNA, the CDR3 is TGTGCCAGCAGCCCCCAGTGGAGCTCCTACGAGCAGTACTTC.

The chain carries TRBV15 and TRBJ2-1, with 8 bases fitting TRBD2. After removal of 5 bases from V and 8 bases from J, the junction contained 5 bases not matched to a gene. Germline CDR1 reads LNHNV; CDR2 reads YYDKDF (reference sequence). There are 13 residues in the CDR3. The CDR3 bases are TGTGCCACCAGCGGATTAGCGGGGTATGAGCAGTTCTTC. Amino acids: CATSGLAGYEQFF. The full variable domain, rest sourced from reference TRBV15 and TRBJ2-1, is DAMVIQNPRYQVTQFGKPVTLSCSQTLNHNVMYWYQQKSSQAPKLLFHYYDKDFNNEADTPDNFQSRRPNTSFCFLDIRSPGLGDTAMYLCATSGLAGYEQFFGPGTRLTVL.

The chain couples TRBV29-1 to TRBJ2-2; D may be TRBD1 (5 bases). Germline V gives CDR1 SQVTM, CDR2 ANQGSEA. The CDR3 contains 14 residues. V shed 6 bases and J shed 0 bases, with 11 bases lying between them. This chain's CDR3 is CSVGKTANTGELFF. In DNA form, the CDR3 reads TGCAGCGTCGGTAAGACAGCGAACACCGGGGAGCTGTTTTTT.

This clone has a handful of counts. One junction end disagrees with the germline gene, perhaps due to a read error. In DNA, the CDR3 is TGCCTATTGGACACTGAAGCTTTCTTT. Residues: CLLDTEAFF. The V and J genes are TRBV7-9 and TRBJ1-1, with D uncertain. The V gene's germline CDR1 is SEHNR and CDR2 FQNEAQ (reference sequence). The CDR3 has 9 residues.

This sequence joins TRBV19 and TRBJ1-5; D gene ambiguous. The germline V gene has CDR1 LNHDA and CDR2 SQIVND (reference sequence). This CDR3 spans 14 amino acids. Trimming stripped 3 bases from V and 3 bases from J, with 9 bases between. The CDR3 loop reads CASSITSSNQPQHF. CDR3 coding DNA: TGTGCCAGTAGTATTACGAGTTCCAATCAGCCCCAGCATTTT.

This clone occurred once. The chain links TRBV2 to TRBJ2-5, with a possible D match to TRBD2 (5 bases). Germline CDR1 and CDR2: SNHLY and FYNNEI. This CDR3 has 11 residues. The ends were cut back, 8 bases at V and 4 bases at J, with 8 bases in the middle. Here the CDR3 reads CASGLVETQYF. The CDR3 nucleotides are TGTGCCAGCGGACTGGTAGAGACCCAGTACTTC.

This chain uses TRBV19 with TRBJ2-1; 7 nucleotides align to TRBD1. This CDR3 is 14 amino acids long. Germline CDR1 LNHDA, CDR2 SQIVND (reference sequence). Germline trimming cut 7 bases from V and 4 bases from J; bases unmatched to any gene: 7. The CDR3 sequence is CASTGPGQYNEQFF. CDR3 DNA sequence: TGTGCCAGTACCGGGCCGGGACAGTACAATGAGCAGTTCTTC. Combining the CDR3 with reference TRBV19 and TRBJ2-1 gives the whole variable domain DGGITQSPKYLFRKEGQNVTLSCEQNLNHDAMYWYRQDPGQGLRLIYYSQIVNDFQKGDIAEGYSVSREKKESFPLTVTSAQKNPTAFYLCASTGPGQYNEQFFGPGTRLTVL.

Turning to this clone: Other DNA sequences within the sample encode an identical CDR3. J is TRBJ1-2 and V is TRBV29-1; no definite D call. V shed 4 bases and J shed 3 bases, with 12 bases lying between them. Germline CDR1 is SQVTM and CDR2 is ANQGSEA. The CDR3 covers 13 residues. The CDR3 nucleotides are TGCAGCGTTGCCCCCAGGCGAGACTATGGCTACACCTTC. It is translated as CSVAPRRDYGYTF. The whole variable domain, remainder taken from reference TRBV29-1 and TRBJ1-2, is SAVISQKPSRDICQRGTSLTIQCQVDSQVTMMFWYRQQPGQSLTLIATANQGSEATYESGFVIDKFPISRPNLTFSTLTVSNMSPEDSSIYLCSVAPRRDYGYTFGSGTRLTVV.

V and J are TRBV9 and TRBJ1-2; TRBD1 aligns across 7 bases. V was clipped by 4 bases and J by 3 bases; unmatched bases: 9. From germline, CDR1 is SGDLS and CDR2 YYNGEE. The CDR3 has 15 residues. The CDR3 loop reads CASSPGQLNYYGYTF. The CDR3 nucleotides read TGTGCCAGCAGCCCGGGACAGCTTAACTACTATGGCTACACCTTC.

The gene calls are TRBV4-1 and TRBJ2-5, with D hard to call. V shed 1 base and J shed 2 bases, with 5 bases lying between them. The germline V gene has CDR1 MGHRA and CDR2 YSYEKL. This CDR3 region has 13 residues. The CDR3 sequence is CASSQGQQETQYF. CDR3 sequence (DNA): TGCGCCAGCAGCCAAGGGCAGCAAGAGACCCAGTACTTC.

DNA of the CDR3: TGTGCCAGCAGCACCGGACAGGGGGGTTATCAGCCCCAGCATTTT. This translates into CASSTGQGGYQPQHF. The rearrangement joins TRBV28 to TRBJ1-5; 10 positions match TRBD1. This CDR3 is 15 amino acids long. Germline CDR1 reads MDHEN; CDR2 reads SYDVKM. V lost 6 bases and J lost 5; bases outside the gene matches: 7.